This T cell receptor (beta chain) was profiled in a study of T cells in Graves' hyperthyroidism and ophthalmopathy. Overall study: Peripheral blood collection took place at initial diagnosis, before any treatment.

Germline V gene data show CDR1 as MNHNS and CDR2 as SASEGT. CDR3 length equals 14 residues. V was pared by 6 bases and J by 2 bases, with 6 bases of the junction left unmatched. The source material, RNA transcripts, was used to amplify TCR beta CDR3 regions. Carried out on the TCR CDR3, a first-round RT-PCR used the HTBI primer set. TCRdb re-analysed the multiplex PCR reads in MiXCR, keeping a single row per CDR3 protein. The sample lists hundreds of thousands of distinct CDR3 sequences; under 20% were seen once. This clonotype appeared many times. This receptor was taken from a woman aged 30 to 39 with Graves' hyperthyroidism. Sequencing input: blood. The chain has TRBV6-1 and TRBJ1-1; TRBD1 aligns across 7 bases. CDR3 nucleotides: TGTGCCAGCAGCGGCGGACAGGTCAACACTGAAGCTTTCTTT. Its protein product is CASSGGQVNTEAFF.